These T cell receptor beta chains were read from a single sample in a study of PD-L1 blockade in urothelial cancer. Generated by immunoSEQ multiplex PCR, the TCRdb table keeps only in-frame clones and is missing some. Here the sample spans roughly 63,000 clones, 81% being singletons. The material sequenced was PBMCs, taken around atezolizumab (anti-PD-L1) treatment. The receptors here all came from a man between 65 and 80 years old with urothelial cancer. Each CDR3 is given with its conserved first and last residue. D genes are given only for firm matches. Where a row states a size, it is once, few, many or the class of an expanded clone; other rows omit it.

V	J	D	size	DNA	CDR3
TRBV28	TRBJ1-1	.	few	TGTGCCAGCAGTTCCCCGGTAGTCACTGAAGCTTTCTTT	CASSSPVVTEAFF
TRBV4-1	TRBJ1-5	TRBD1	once	TGCGCCAGCAGCCAAGGGCAGGGGGCGCAGGCGGGTCAGCCCCAGCATTTT	CASSQGQGAQAGQPQHF
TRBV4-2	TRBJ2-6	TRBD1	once	TGTGCCAGCAGCCAAGACAGGGGGCCAGGGGCCAACGTCCTGACTTTC	CASSQDRGPGANVLTF
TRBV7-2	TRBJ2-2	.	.	TGTGCCAGCAGCCCCCCCCCGGGCACCGGGGAGCTGTTTTTT	CASSPPPGTGELFF
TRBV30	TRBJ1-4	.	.	TGTGCCTGGAACTCGAGGCCAGGGCAATTAACTAATGAAAAACTGTTTTTT	CAWNSRPGQLTNEKLFF
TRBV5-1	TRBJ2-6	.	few	TGCGCCAGCAGCCCGATACCGCCGGGACTCCTCGCCTCTGGGGCCAACGTCCTGACTTTC	CASSPIPPGLLASGANVLTF
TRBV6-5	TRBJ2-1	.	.	TGTGCCAGCAGCCCGGGTCTTTACAATGAGCAGTTCTTC	CASSPGLYNEQFF
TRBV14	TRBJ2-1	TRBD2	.	TGTGCCAGCAGCCAAGCTAGCGGTTACAATGAGCAGTTCTTC	CASSQASGYNEQFF
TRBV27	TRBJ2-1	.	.	TGTGCCAGCAGCCTATCCGCGCGGTTAGTGAGGAATGAGCAGTTCTTC	CASSLSARLVRNEQFF
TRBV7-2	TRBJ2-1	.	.	TGTGCCAGCAGCTTAACACGGGATGAGCAGTTCTTC	CASSLTRDEQFF
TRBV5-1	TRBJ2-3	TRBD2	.	TGCGCCAGCAGCTTGGCCTCAGGGTCCGCGGGACTAGCGGGAGGGCCACGCACAGATACGCAGTATTTT	CASSLASGSAGLAGGPRTDTQYF
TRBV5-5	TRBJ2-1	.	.	TGTGCCAGCAGCTTGTCTAGCCCTTACTACAATGAGCAGTTCTTC	CASSLSSPYYNEQFF
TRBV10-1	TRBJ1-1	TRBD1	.	TGCGCCAGCCAGGGGACAGAATACACTGAAGCTTTCTTT	CASQGTEYTEAFF
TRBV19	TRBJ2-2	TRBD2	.	TGTGCCAGTAGTATCAGCGGGAGAGCGTACACCGGGGAGCTGTTTTTT	CASSISGRAYTGELFF
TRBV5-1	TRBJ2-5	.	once	TGCGCCAGCAGCGCCGGACGGTACGAGGGGACCCAGTACTTC	CASSAGRYEGTQYF
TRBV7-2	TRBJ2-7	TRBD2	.	TGTGCCAGCAGGCCCCAAGCGGGGGAAGGCGAGCAGTACTTC	CASRPQAGEGEQYF
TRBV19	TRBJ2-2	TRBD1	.	TGTGCCAGTAGTTACCGACAGGGCAACACCGGGGAGCTGTTTTTT	CASSYRQGNTGELFF
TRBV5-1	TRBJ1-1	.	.	TGCGCCAGCAGCTCCTTCTCAACAGCGAACACTGAAGCTTTCTTT	CASSSFSTANTEAFF
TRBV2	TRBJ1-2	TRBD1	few	TGTGCCAGCAGCCAATGGGGAACCGGGACAGGGAATGGCTACACCTTC	CASSQWGTGTGNGYTF
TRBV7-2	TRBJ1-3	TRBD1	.	TGTGCCAGCAGCACACGTCCCGGGACAGTCTCTGGAAACACCATATATTTT	CASSTRPGTVSGNTIYF
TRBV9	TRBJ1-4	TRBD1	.	TGTGCCAGCAGCGTAGGCCCGACAGGGGGAGAAAAACTGTTTTTT	CASSVGPTGGEKLFF
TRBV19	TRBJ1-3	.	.	TGTGCCAGTAGTATACCCCGGTCGTACGCTGGAAACACCATATATTTT	CASSIPRSYAGNTIYF
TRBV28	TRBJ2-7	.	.	TGTGCCAGCAGTTTATTGGCGGCTTCATCCTACGAGCAGTACTTC	CASSLLAASSYEQYF
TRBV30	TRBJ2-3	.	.	TGTGCCTGGAGTGTACTCGGGTCAGATACGCAGTATTTT	CAWSVLGSDTQYF
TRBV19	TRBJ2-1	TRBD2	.	TGTGCCAGTAAATCTTCAGCGGGGAACTACAATGAGCAGTTCTTC	CASKSSAGNYNEQFF
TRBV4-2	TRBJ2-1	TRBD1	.	TGTGCCAGCAGCCACCCGGACAGGGCTGGGAATGAGCAGTTCTTC	CASSHPDRAGNEQFF
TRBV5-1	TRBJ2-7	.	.	TGCGCCAGTCATAGTAATTCACCCTACGAGCAGTACTTC	CASHSNSPYEQYF
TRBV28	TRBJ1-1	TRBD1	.	TGTGCCAGCCTTAGGACAGGGTGGACCACTGAAGCTTTCTTT	CASLRTGWTTEAFF
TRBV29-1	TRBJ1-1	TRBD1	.	TGCAGCGCTAGAGACAGGGAGGTGACTGAAGCTTTCTTT	CSARDREVTEAFF
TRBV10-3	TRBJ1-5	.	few	TGTGCCATCAGTGAGTCGGGGGGGGTTAGCAATCAGCCCCAGCATTTT	CAISESGGVSNQPQHF
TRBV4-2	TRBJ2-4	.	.	TGTGCCAGCAGCGCTAGCGTTTCCAAAAACATTCAGTACTTC	CASSASVSKNIQYF
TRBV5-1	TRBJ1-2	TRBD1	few	TGCGCCAGCAGCGTGGACAGGGCTTATGGCTACACCTTC	CASSVDRAYGYTF
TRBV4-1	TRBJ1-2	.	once	TGCGCCAGCAGCCAAGCTCAGGGGACCCGGGGCTACACCTTC	CASSQAQGTRGYTF
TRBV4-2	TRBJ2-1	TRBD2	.	TGTGCCAGCAGCCAAGCTACTAGCGGGAGTGATGAGCAGTTCTTC	CASSQATSGSDEQFF
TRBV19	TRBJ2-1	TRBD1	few	TGTGCCAGCGGACAGGGAACATACAATGAGCAGTTCTTC	CASGQGTYNEQFF
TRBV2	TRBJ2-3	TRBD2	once	TGTGCCAGCACGGATAGGAGGACTAGCGGGCCCACAGATACGCAGTATTTT	CASTDRRTSGPTDTQYF
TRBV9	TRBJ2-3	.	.	TGTGCCAGCAGCGGAGAGGGCGGACTTAGCACAGATACGCAGTATTTT	CASSGEGGLSTDTQYF
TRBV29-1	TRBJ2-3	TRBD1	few	TGCAGCGTTGAAGCACAGGGGGGCGCAGATACGCAGTATTTT	CSVEAQGGADTQYF
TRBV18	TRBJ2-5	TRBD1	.	TGTGCCAGCTCACCAGGGACAGGTCAGACGACCCAGTACTTC	CASSPGTGQTTQYF
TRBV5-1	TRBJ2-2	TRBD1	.	TGCGCCAGCAGCTTGGGGGACAGGATGAACACCGGGGAGCTGTTTTTT	CASSLGDRMNTGELFF
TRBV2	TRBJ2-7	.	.	TGTGCCAGCAGTGGGAGCTCCTACGAGCAGTACTTC	CASSGSSYEQYF
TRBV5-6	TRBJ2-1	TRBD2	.	TGTGCCAGCAGCCTCGTGACTAGCGCCGACAATGAGCAGTTCTTC	CASSLVTSADNEQFF
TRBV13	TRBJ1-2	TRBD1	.	TGTGCCAGCAGGCTCGACAGGGATGGCTACACCTTC	CASRLDRDGYTF
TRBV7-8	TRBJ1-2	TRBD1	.	TGTGCCAGCAGCAGACAGGGGGATGATTATGGCTACACCTTC	CASSRQGDDYGYTF
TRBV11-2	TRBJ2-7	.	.	TGTGCCAGCAGCTTAGGGTCGTACGGGCAGTACTTC	CASSLGSYGQYF
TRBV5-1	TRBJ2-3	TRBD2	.	TGCGCCAGCAGCGGGGGACTACTAGCGGCCTTAAGCACAGATACGCAGTATTTT	CASSGGLLAALSTDTQYF
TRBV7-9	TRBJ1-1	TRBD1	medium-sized	TGTGCCAGCATCCGGACAGGGCGGGGAACCACTGAAGCTTTCTTT	CASIRTGRGTTEAFF
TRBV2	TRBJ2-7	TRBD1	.	TGTGCCAGCAGTCCACGGACAGGGCCCTACGAGCAGTACTTC	CASSPRTGPYEQYF
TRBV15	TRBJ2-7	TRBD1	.	TGTGCCACCAGCAGGGCTGGGACAGGGGTGGGGTACGAGCAGTACTTC	CATSRAGTGVGYEQYF
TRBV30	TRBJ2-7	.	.	TGTGCCTGGAGTGTGAGGGGCGGGGACGAGCAGTACTTC	CAWSVRGGDEQYF
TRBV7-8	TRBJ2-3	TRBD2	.	TGTGCCAGCAGCTTAGCCGGACTAGCGGCTCCAGATACGCAGTATTTT	CASSLAGLAAPDTQYF
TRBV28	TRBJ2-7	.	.	TGTGCCAGCAGTTCAGGGTACGGGTCCTACGAGCAGTACTTC	CASSSGYGSYEQYF
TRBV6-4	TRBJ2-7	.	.	TGTGCCCGTCCCTACGAGCAGTACTTC	CARPYEQYF